These T cell receptor beta chains were read from a single sample in a study of blood T cell repertoires in COVID-19. Using immunoSEQ multiplex PCR, the repertoire was profiled, and TCRdb retains in-frame clones only, with some absent. The sample shows tens of thousands of clones, roughly 82% of them seen only once. The material sequenced was peripheral blood. These receptors were collected from a human donor in a cohort sampled during active COVID-19. Each CDR3 is given with its conserved first and last residue. D genes are given only for firm matches. A clone size is listed for some rows: how often the clone was seen (once, few, many), or a class if it is expanded.

d_call,clone_size,v_call,j_call,cdr3_nt,cdr3_aa
-,few,TRBV11-2,TRBJ2-1,TGTGCCAGCAGCTTAGCCCGGGGAAGGTACAATGAGCAGTTCTTC,CASSLARGRYNEQFF
-,-,TRBV7-2,TRBJ1-3,TGTGCCAGCAGCTTAGGGCCAGGCTCTGGAAACACCATATATTTT,CASSLGPGSGNTIYF
-,-,TRBV5-4,TRBJ1-1,TGTGCCAGCACCCCGGGACAAACGAACACTGAAGCTTTCTTT,CASTPGQTNTEAFF
TRBD1,-,TRBV5-1,TRBJ1-1,TGCGCCAGCAGCCAGAGGACAGGGAACACTGAAGCTTTCTTT,CASSQRTGNTEAFF
-,-,TRBV12-3/TRBV12-4,TRBJ2-3,TGTGCCAGCAGTTTCAGGGGCACAGATACGCAGTATTTT,CASSFRGTDTQYF
TRBD2,-,TRBV19,TRBJ2-1,TGTGCCAGTAGCCGAACCGCGGGAGGGGTGGCTGAGCAGTTCTTC,CASSRTAGGVAEQFF
TRBD1,-,TRBV11-3,TRBJ2-5,TGTGCCAGCAGCGCCCCAGGGGGAACTAACCCCTTTTCGGAGACCCAGTACTTC,CASSAPGGTNPFSETQYF
TRBD1,-,TRBV29-1,TRBJ2-1,TGCAGCGTTCGGCAGGGGGTGGACGAGCAGTTCTTC,CSVRQGVDEQFF
-,once,TRBV7-9,TRBJ2-7,TGTGCCAGCAGTCATGACTTCTACGAGCAGTACTTC,CASSHDFYEQYF
-,-,TRBV29-1,TRBJ2-1,TGCAGCGTCCGAGGGAGCTATGAGCAGTTCTTC,CSVRGSYEQFF
-,-,TRBV6-5,TRBJ2-1,TGTGCCAGCAGTTACGTGTCAGGGTACCACAATGAGCAGTTCTTC,CASSYVSGYHNEQFF
-,few,TRBV25-1,TRBJ1-2,TGTGCCAGCAGTGAACAAACGGGGGTTCAGTCTGCTATCTACACCTTC,CASSEQTGVQSAIYTF
TRBD2,-,TRBV5-4,TRBJ2-7,TGTGCCAGCAGCATCGGACTAGCGGGAGGTGGGGAGCAGTACTTC,CASSIGLAGGGEQYF
TRBD1,-,TRBV4-1,TRBJ1-5,TGCGCCAGCAGCCAAGGACAGGGCGCATCTTCAAGCAATCAGCCCCAGCATTTT,CASSQGQGASSSNQPQHF
-,once,TRBV14,TRBJ2-3,TGTGCCAGCAGCCAAGTCGGGCTAGCGTTAACAGATACGCAGTATTTT,CASSQVGLALTDTQYF
TRBD1,-,TRBV7-2,TRBJ2-7,TGTGCCAGCAGCGAGAGGACAGGTGAATCCTACGAGCAGTACTTC,CASSERTGESYEQYF
-,-,TRBV27,TRBJ1-5,TGTGCCAGCAGTTTTCAGCAGGAACAGCCCCAGCATTTT,CASSFQQEQPQHF
TRBD2,-,TRBV6-6,TRBJ2-7,TGTGCCAGCAGTTTCTCGGGACTAAATTACGAGCAGTACTTC,CASSFSGLNYEQYF
TRBD1,-,TRBV30,TRBJ2-5,TGTGCCTGTAACCCGGGACAGGCGCTGAAGACCCAGTACTTC,CACNPGQALKTQYF
-,-,TRBV5-1,TRBJ2-1,TGCGCCAGCAGTACGGGAAATGAGCAGTTCTTC,CASSTGNEQFF
TRBD2,-,TRBV19,TRBJ2-2,TGTGCCAGTAGTATGGAGGCTAGCGGGGTCACCGGGGAGCTGTTTTTT,CASSMEASGVTGELFF
-,-,TRBV5-1,TRBJ2-5,TGCGCCAGCAGCTTGGACAGGGTCCCAAAAGAGACCCAGTACTTC,CASSLDRVPKETQYF
TRBD2,-,TRBV5-4,TRBJ2-1,TGTGCCAGCAGCCGACTAGCGGCCGACAATGAGCAGTTCTTC,CASSRLAADNEQFF
-,once,TRBV18,TRBJ1-1,TGTGCCAGCTCCTTAGCCAGGGAGAACACTGAAGCTTTCTTT,CASSLARENTEAFF
TRBD1,-,TRBV3-1/TRBV3-2,TRBJ1-6,TGTGCCAGCAGCTTACAGGGGAATAATTCACCCCTCCACTTT,CASSLQGNNSPLHF
TRBD1,-,TRBV25-1,TRBJ2-1,TGTGCCAGCAGTGACCCAGGACAGGTGGGGAATGAGCAGTTCTTC,CASSDPGQVGNEQFF
TRBD2,-,TRBV5-1,TRBJ2-3,TGCGCCAGCAGCACCTCCGGGACTAGCGGGAGAGCTAGCACAGATACGCAGTATTTT,CASSTSGTSGRASTDTQYF
-,-,TRBV6-2/TRBV6-3,TRBJ1-1,TGTGCCAGCAGCGGCCAGGGATTGGGGTACACTGAAGCTTTCTTT,CASSGQGLGYTEAFF
TRBD1,-,TRBV15,TRBJ2-5,TGTGCCACCAGCACTGGGACAGGGGTAGAGACCCAGTACTTC,CATSTGTGVETQYF
-,-,TRBV24-1,TRBJ1-4,TGTGCCACCAGTCTGGGCCCAACTAATGAAAAACTGTTTTTT,CATSLGPTNEKLFF
TRBD1,-,TRBV9,TRBJ2-2,TGTGCCAGCGACCAGGGGGCAAACACCGGGGAGCTGTTTTTT,CASDQGANTGELFF
TRBD1,-,TRBV7-2,TRBJ2-3,TGTGCCAGCAGCTTAATGGGACAGGGGGCCACAGATACGCAGTATTTT,CASSLMGQGATDTQYF